This TCR beta chain was sequenced in a study of early T cells in non-severe SARS-CoV-2 infection. About the research overall: Sequencing targeted bulk RNA from unsorted whole blood, leaving chains unpaired.

This clonotype has only a few counts. The antigen is unknown. V lost 6 bases and J lost 4, with 13 bases in between. There are 14 residues in the CDR3. Looked up from germline, CDR1 is MNHEY and CDR2 is SVGAGI. Whole-study findings and limits: In VDJdb matching, anti-spike CD8 responses were favored while private and CD4 specificities went missing.

Separate cDNA molecules each had unique molecular identifiers attached to them. TCRdb processed the 5' RACE reads anew with MiXCR; each CDR3 protein has one entry. The sample shows 50,000 to 60,000 distinct CDR3 sequences, approximately 6.2% of them seen only once. The origin of this receptor is an adult who was a healthcare worker with PCR-confirmed SARS-CoV-2 infection or an uninfected control (not recorded which). The chain joins TRBV6-5 to TRBJ1-3, with a weak D call TRBD1 (5 bases). The source material was whole blood. This CDR3 is CASRKGRDGNTIYF. The DNA for the CDR3 is TGTGCCAGCAGGAAAGGACGGGACGGAAACACCATATATTTT.